This TCR beta chain is from a study of T cell changes during pregnancy in multiple sclerosis. The protocol was immunoSEQ multiplex PCR, while the TCRdb copy is restricted to in-frame clones and leaves out a portion. Counted here are approximately 90,000 clones, over 80% occurring once; the ten biggest clones make up about 2%. The ends were cut back, 4 bases at V and 1 base at J, with 12 bases in the middle. Germline V gene lookup returns CDR1 SGHDT and CDR2 YYEEEE. This CDR3 comprises 14 residues. The source is a female donor with multiple sclerosis, enrolled in a pregnancy study. Sequences were derived from peripheral blood, sampled after pregnancy. This rearrangement joins TRBV5-6 to TRBJ2-7, with TRBD1 as a possible D gene (6 bases). CDR3 nucleotides: TGTGCCAGCAGCCTACAGGGATCGTCCTACGAGCAGTACTTC. This translates into CASSLQGSSYEQYF. Full variable domain (rest looked up from reference TRBV5-6 and TRBJ2-7): DAGVTQSPTHLIKTRGQQVTLRCSPKSGHDTVSWYQQALGQGPQFIFQYYEEEERQRGNFPDRFSGHQFPNYSSELNVNALLLGDSALYLCASSLQGSSYEQYFGPGTRLTVT.